The 27 T cell receptor beta chains below come from one sample, sequenced in a study of T-cell reconstitution after alpha-beta-depleted transplantation in children. A library of TCRbeta sequences, prepared with unique molecular identifiers, was generated. TCRdb called the PCR reads again in MiXCR, with one record for every CDR3 protein. The data contain about 420,000 distinct CDR3 sequences, roughly 15% of them seen just once; the ten biggest clones take up under 30%. Sample: PBMCs, mostly from graft donor cells, taken 360 days after TCRalphabeta/CD19-depleted stem cell transplant. These TCRs come from a boy under two years old who had a stem cell transplant for Wiskott-Aldrich syndrome, so the T cells may come from the graft donor.

This clonotype has more than one count but fewer than ten. This chain connects TRBV28 to TRBJ2-4, with D possibly being TRBD1 (5 bases). The CDR3 consists of 12 residues. The germline V gene has CDR1 MDHEN and CDR2 SYDVKM. Trimming removed 4 bases at V and 15 bases at J, with 16 bases between. The DNA for the CDR3 is TGTGCCAGCAGTTCACCGACAGAGGTTAGGTACTTC. Translation gives CASSSPTEVRYF.

This chain connects TRBV6-5 to TRBJ2-7; 8 bases line up with TRBD2. J was trimmed by 2 bases and V by 2 bases; bases with no gene match: 8. This CDR3 is built from 16 residues. From germline, CDR1 is MNHEY and CDR2 SVGAGI. The CDR3 sequence: CASSYPLSGGPYEQYF. As DNA, the CDR3 is TGTGCCAGCAGTTACCCCTTGAGCGGGGGCCCCTACGAGCAGTACTTC.

Only a few counts were recorded for this clonotype. The chain links TRBV7-2 to TRBJ2-5; a possible D gene is TRBD1 (6 bases). Germline-derived CDR1 and CDR2 are SGHTA and FQGNSA. With 0 bases removed from V and 4 bases from J, the gap between germline ends came to 12 bases. The CDR3 has 15 amino acids. The CDR3 spells CASSLAFRGGETQYF. In DNA form, the CDR3 reads TGTGCCAGCAGCTTAGCGTTCAGGGGCGGAGAGACCCAGTACTTC.

The CDR3 here is CSVGTRDTQYF. The CDR3 DNA sequence: TGCAGCGTTGGCACACGGGATACGCAGTATTTT. The chain recombines TRBV29-1 with TRBJ2-3, with D hard to call. Germline CDR1 and CDR2: SQVTM and ANQGSEA. V lost 4 bases and J 6 bases, leaving 8 bases between the germline ends. The CDR3 runs 11 residues.

This chain joins TRBV7-2 and TRBJ2-4; D uncertain. The V gene lost 4 bases and the J gene lost 2 bases, with 15 bases spanning the gap. Germline V lookup: CDR1 SGHTA, CDR2 FQGNSA. CDR3 length: 16 residues. The CDR3 DNA sequence: TGTGCCAGCAGCTCCACCCCCCTACAAACCAAAAACATTCAGTACTTC. Residues: CASSSTPLQTKNIQYF.

This chain uses TRBV10-3 with TRBJ2-3; D not resolved. The CDR3 has 15 amino acids. The germline gives CDR1 ENHRY, CDR2 SYGVKD. The V gene lost 1 base and the J gene lost 1 base, with 9 bases spanning the gap. CDR3 residues: CAISELTAGTDTQYF. The CDR3 region has the DNA TGTGCCATCAGTGAGTTGACCGCCGGCACAGATACGCAGTATTTT.

This clonotype has a handful of counts. The rearrangement uses TRBV5-5 and TRBJ2-1, with 7 bases fitting TRBD2. The CDR3 length is 13 residues. The germline V gene encodes CDR1 SGHKS and CDR2 YYEKEE (reference sequence). The V gene end was trimmed by 2 bases and the J gene end by 9 bases; junction bases not matched to a gene: 5. CDR3 sequence (DNA): TGTGCCAGCAGCTTCCCGGGGGAGGGTGAGCAGTTCTTC. Amino acids: CASSFPGEGEQFF.

This clonotype came up a few times. The V gene is TRBV15, the J gene TRBJ1-5; no definite D call. The V gene's germline CDR1 is LNHNV and CDR2 YYDKDF (reference sequence). Trimming took off 0 bases at V and 4 bases at J, with 13 bases between the two ends. The CDR3 is made up of 16 amino acids. The CDR3 region is CATSRDRILANQPQHF. CDR3 sequence (DNA): TGTGCCACCAGCAGAGACAGAATTTTAGCTAATCAGCCCCAGCATTTT.

This sequence joins TRBV10-3 and TRBJ2-7; TRBD2 agrees at 14 bases. The trim removed 10 bases at V and 2 bases at J, leaving 4 bases unmatched. Germline V gene data show CDR1 as ENHRY and CDR2 as SYGVKD. This CDR3 is built from 14 residues. CDR3: CATGTSGSPYEQYF. The CDR3 nucleotides are TGTGCCACCGGGACTAGCGGGAGTCCCTACGAGCAGTACTTC.

This clonotype was seen a handful of times. V is TRBV12-3 or TRBV12-4 and J is TRBJ2-3, with D perhaps matching TRBD1 or TRBD2 (5 bases each). CDR3 length: 13 residues. Trimming removed 6 bases at V and 6 bases at J, with 13 bases between. CDR3 bases: TGTGCCAGCAGCTTCCAGAGGGGCGATACGCAGTATTTT. It is translated as CASSFQRGDTQYF.

This chain links TRBV6-1 with TRBJ2-3; TRBD2 matches at 10 bases. The CDR3 is 18 amino acids. Germline V gene data show CDR1 as MNHNS and CDR2 as SASEGT. The junction had 16 bases not matched to a gene; V was cut back by 6 bases and J by 4 bases. CDR3 bases: TGTGCCAGCAGCATACCCCCTCTAGCGGGGGATAGGGCAGATACGCAGTATTTT. It codes for CASSIPPLAGDRADTQYF.

The chain has TRBV5-1 and TRBJ2-5, with 10 bases that match TRBD1. The CDR3 sequence is 15 residues long. V was pared by 4 bases and J by 5 bases, with 8 bases of the junction left unmatched. Per the germline V gene, CDR1 is SGHRS and CDR2 is YFSETQ. The CDR3 here is CASSLRQGAAETQYF. CDR3 DNA sequence: TGCGCCAGCAGCCTTCGACAGGGGGCGGCGGAGACCCAGTACTTC.

The V and J genes are TRBV12-3 or TRBV12-4 and TRBJ2-2; the D call may be TRBD1 or TRBD2 (5 bases each). The CDR3 is 13 amino acids. The V gene lost 6 bases and the J gene lost 0 bases, with 5 bases spanning the gap. The CDR3: CASRGANTGELFF. The CDR3 DNA follows: TGTGCCAGCAGGGGGGCGAACACCGGGGAGCTGTTTTTT.

The chain joins TRBV7-9 to TRBJ2-7; 8 bases match TRBD1. The ends lost 0 bases at V and 3 bases at J; junction bases unmatched: 4. The CDR3 sequence is 15 residues long. Germline CDR1 and CDR2: SEHNR and FQNEAQ (reference sequence). The CDR3 is CASSLAATGDYEQYF. In DNA, the CDR3 is TGTGCCAGCAGCTTAGCCGCGACAGGGGACTACGAGCAGTACTTC.

V usage is TRBV2 and J usage is TRBJ2-7; possibly TRBD2 for D (5 bases). The CDR3 consists of 12 residues. CDR1 is SNHLY, CDR2 FYNNEI, per germline. With 6 bases removed from V and 3 bases from J, the gap between germline ends came to 9 bases. The CDR3 spells CASRRTGYEQYF. The CDR3 region has the DNA TGTGCCAGCAGGCGGACTGGCTACGAGCAGTACTTC.

The chain employs TRBV9 and TRBJ1-6; 11 nucleotides agree with TRBD1. V shed 4 bases, J shed 9 bases, and the junction held 9 bases outside the gene matches. This CDR3 is built from 16 residues. The germline V gene encodes CDR1 SGDLS and CDR2 YYNGEE. The CDR3 sequence: CASSPVSGTGGSPLHF. For the CDR3, the DNA is TGTGCCAGCAGCCCAGTCTCCGGGACAGGGGGTTCACCCCTCCACTTT.

The chain couples TRBV12-3 or TRBV12-4 to TRBJ2-1; 11 bases are shared with TRBD2. Germline trimming cut 7 bases from V and 2 bases from J; bases unmatched to any gene: 4. The CDR3 is made up of 15 amino acids. This chain's CDR3 is CASIMTSGAYNEQFF. The CDR3 DNA sequence: TGTGCCAGCATTATGACTAGCGGGGCCTACAATGAGCAGTTCTTC.

This clonotype was observed a handful of times. This chain uses TRBV24-1 with TRBJ2-3; D ambiguous. V lost 7 bases, J lost 6 bases, and 16 bases lay in between. This CDR3 region has 14 residues. In germline, CDR1 is KGHDR, CDR2 SFDVKD. CDR3: CATRPRIGSDTQYF. CDR3 coding DNA: TGTGCCACCAGACCCCGGATTGGTTCTGATACGCAGTATTTT.

This clonotype was recorded a few times. The chain uses TRBV4-1 and TRBJ2-7; no definite D call. The germline V gene encodes CDR1 MGHRA and CDR2 YSYEKL. Trimming pared 4 bases from V and 0 bases from J, leaving 13 bases between. The CDR3 consists of 15 residues. The CDR3 protein is CASSPMYPTSYEQYF. CDR3 in DNA: TGCGCCAGCAGCCCCATGTACCCTACCTCCTACGAGCAGTACTTC.

This chain uses TRBV7-2 with TRBJ2-3; TRBD2 aligns across 7 bases. CDR1 and CDR2 from the germline V gene are SGHTA and FQGNSA. The CDR3 is 16 residues long. The junction had 15 bases not matched to a gene; V was cut back by 7 bases and J by 5 bases. The CDR3 spells CASNLGGGWGKDTQYF. CDR3 bases: TGTGCCAGCAACTTGGGCGGGGGATGGGGGAAAGATACGCAGTATTTT.

This chain connects TRBV29-1 to TRBJ2-1; TRBD2 matches at 13 bases. This CDR3 is 15 amino acids long. Losses at the gene ends were 5 bases for V and 7 bases for J; bases not matched to a gene: 8. The germline CDR1 and CDR2 sequences are SQVTM and ANQGSEA. This chain's CDR3 is CSVTNGLAGVNEQFF. The DNA for the CDR3 is TGCAGCGTTACCAATGGACTAGCGGGAGTTAATGAGCAGTTCTTC.

The gene calls are TRBV10-3 and TRBJ2-2; D remains unclear. The CDR3 contains 15 residues. V lost 2 bases to trimming and J lost 1 base, with 8 bases between them. Germline-derived CDR1 and CDR2 are ENHRY and SYGVKD. The CDR3 here is CAISEIRRNTGELFF. Here the CDR3 DNA reads TGTGCCATCAGTGAGATCAGGAGGAACACCGGGGAGCTGTTTTTT.

This clonotype appeared many times. The rearrangement joins TRBV28 to TRBJ2-5; either TRBD1 or TRBD2 may supply D (5 bases each). This CDR3 is built from 14 residues. V lost 2 bases and J lost 1, with 8 bases in between. The V gene's germline CDR1 is MDHEN and CDR2 SYDVKM. The CDR3 spells CASSLPGLQETQYF. In DNA form, the CDR3 reads TGTGCCAGCAGTTTACCGGGGCTCCAAGAGACCCAGTACTTC.

This clonotype was picked up many times. The V gene is TRBV30, the J gene TRBJ2-1; 11 bases match TRBD2. The V gene's germline CDR1 is GTSNPN and CDR2 SVGIG (reference sequence). The V segment lost 3 bases and the J segment 3 bases; nucleotides outside the gene matches: 7. The CDR3 totals 16 residues. Here the CDR3 reads CAWSARLAGYYNEQFF. Here the CDR3 DNA reads TGTGCCTGGAGCGCTAGACTAGCGGGATACTACAATGAGCAGTTCTTC.

This clonotype was detected many times. V usage is TRBV15 and J usage is TRBJ2-3; maybe TRBD2 (6 bases). The length of the CDR3 is 19 residues. V was shortened by 0 bases and J by 1 base, with 20 bases between the two germline ends. Germline lookup yields CDR1 LNHNV and CDR2 YYDKDF (reference sequence). DNA for the CDR3: TGTGCCACCAGCAGAGATAAAAGCGGGCCCTCATGGGGCACAGATACGCAGTATTTT. Its protein product is CATSRDKSGPSWGTDTQYF.

This clonotype turned up a few times. The chain uses TRBV6-1 and TRBJ2-2; D ambiguous. The CDR3 contains 13 residues. The V gene lost 8 bases and the J gene lost 3 bases, with 10 bases spanning the gap. The germline gives CDR1 MNHNS, CDR2 SASEGT. Here the CDR3 DNA reads TGTGCCAGCGCCCTTTTGTACACCGGGGAGCTGTTTTTT. Translation gives CASALLYTGELFF.

This clonotype was detected a few times. V gene TRBV5-1 combines with J gene TRBJ2-7; TRBD1 matches 10 bases. Germline-derived CDR1 and CDR2 are SGHRS and YFSETQ. J lost 2 bases, V lost 4 bases, and 6 bases had no gene match. The CDR3 is 15 residues long. The CDR3 loop reads CASSETGTGAYEQYF. The CDR3 DNA follows: TGCGCCAGCAGCGAAACCGGGACAGGGGCCTACGAGCAGTACTTC.